The 30 T cell receptor beta chains listed next were all sequenced from one sample in a study of cytomegalovirus exposure and HLA in healthy donors. 13 Jbeta primers and 60 Vbeta primers were used for the PCR. The protocol was immunoSEQ multiplex PCR, while the TCRdb copy is restricted to in-frame clones and leaves out a portion. The sample holds approximately 110,000 clones; 15% to 19% are singletons and the top ten take 1.9%. The source material was PBMCs. Source of these receptors: a woman in her late teens or twenties in good health and CMV-seronegative.

The V and J genes are TRBV10-3 and TRBJ2-1, with 12 bases lining up with TRBD2. The germline V gene has CDR1 ENHRY and CDR2 SYGVKD. The V gene end was trimmed by 5 bases and the J gene end by 9 bases; junction bases not matched to a gene: 5. The length of the CDR3 is 14 residues. CDR3 protein: CAISRLAGAIEQFF. DNA of the CDR3: TGTGCCATCAGTCGACTAGCGGGAGCCATTGAGCAGTTCTTC.

This clone was detected only a few times. The J gene is TRBJ1-4, the V gene TRBV6-4; TRBD1 matches at 8 bases. This CDR3 has 15 amino acids. Trimming took 6 bases from V and 5 from J; bases not matched to a gene: 8. CDR1 and CDR2 from the germline V gene are MRHNA and SNTAGT. The CDR3 sequence is CASRAQGQANEKLFF. In DNA form, the CDR3 reads TGTGCCAGCAGAGCCCAGGGACAGGCAAATGAAAAACTGTTTTTT.

This clone was recorded a few times. The chain couples TRBV28 to TRBJ2-5; TRBD1 matches at 9 bases. J gave up 1 base and V 5 bases, and 8 bases lay outside the gene matches. Germline loops: CDR1 MDHEN, CDR2 SYDVKM. This CDR3 comprises 16 residues. CDR3: CASSKPGQGLQETQYF. Here the CDR3 DNA reads TGTGCCAGCAGTAAGCCGGGACAGGGCCTCCAAGAGACCCAGTACTTC.

The chain couples TRBV7-3 to TRBJ1-1, with a weak D call TRBD1 (5 bases). The V gene's germline CDR1 is SGHTA and CDR2 FQGTGA. V lost 2 bases and J lost 4, with 11 bases in between. This CDR3 comprises 14 residues. The CDR3 sequence: CASSLSDSRTEAFF. The DNA for the CDR3 is TGTGCCAGCAGCTTATCTGACAGTCGCACTGAAGCTTTCTTT. Full variable domain (outside the CDR3, taken from reference TRBV7-3 and TRBJ1-1): GAGVSQTPSNKVTEKGKYVELRCDPISGHTALYWYRQSLGQGPEFLIYFQGTGAADDSGLPNDRFFAVRPEGSVSTLKIQRTERGDSAVYLCASSLSDSRTEAFFGQGTRLTVV.

The gene calls are TRBV5-6 and TRBJ1-1, with TRBD1 as a possible D gene (5 bases). Germline-derived CDR1 and CDR2 are SGHDT and YYEEEE. Trimming took off 2 bases at V and 6 bases at J, with 20 bases between the two ends. CDR3 length: 16 residues. CDR3 coding DNA: TGTGCCAGCAGCTTAAAAGGGGCATCCTTTGGCGCTGAAGCTTTCTTT. It encodes CASSLKGASFGAEAFF.

The chain couples TRBV19 to TRBJ1-2; 10 positions match TRBD1. Unmatched junction bases numbered 7, after V lost 8 bases and J lost 7 bases. Germline lookup yields CDR1 LNHDA and CDR2 SQIVND (reference sequence). This CDR3 region has 13 residues. CDR3: CASASTGGTGYTF. The CDR3 bases are TGTGCCAGTGCCTCGACAGGGGGCACTGGCTACACCTTC.

The chain joins TRBV28 to TRBJ2-5; 11 positions agree with TRBD2. The V gene end was trimmed by 2 bases and the J gene end by 4 bases; junction bases not matched to a gene: 6. Germline V gene data show CDR1 as MDHEN and CDR2 as SYDVKM. This CDR3 comprises 16 residues. The CDR3 loop is CASSLIAGGSGETQYF. CDR3 bases: TGTGCCAGCAGTTTAATAGCGGGGGGGTCAGGAGAGACCCAGTACTTC.

V gene TRBV6-4 combines with J gene TRBJ2-2; maybe TRBD1 (5 bases). V gave up 2 bases and J gave up 4 bases, with 5 bases separating them. Looked up from germline, CDR1 is MRHNA and CDR2 is SNTAGT. The CDR3 loop spans 13 amino acids. CDR3 nucleotides: TGTGCCAGCAGTGACACAGGCACCGGGGAGCTGTTTTTT. As protein: CASSDTGTGELFF.

This clone turned up a few times. This rearrangement joins TRBV27 to TRBJ1-1; TRBD1 aligns across 8 bases. The CDR3 has 14 residues. The J segment lost 5 bases and the V segment lost 6 bases, leaving 8 bases of the junction unmatched. Looked up from germline, CDR1 is MNHEY and CDR2 is SMNVEV (reference sequence). The CDR3 DNA is TGTGCCAGCAGCCCGACAGGGGATGGGACTGAAGCTTTCTTT. Protein sequence: CASSPTGDGTEAFF.

This clone turned up a few times. The CDR3 nucleotides are TGTGCCAGTAGCGGGACCTGGGAGGGGTGGAACACTGAAGCTTTCTTT. Translation gives CASSGTWEGWNTEAFF. This sequence joins TRBV19 and TRBJ1-1, with a possible D match to TRBD1 (5 bases). The germline V gene encodes CDR1 LNHDA and CDR2 SQIVND (reference sequence). The CDR3 covers 16 residues. V was cut by 6 bases and J by 1 base, with 18 bases left in between.

This clone was seen a handful of times. The chain employs TRBV25-1 and TRBJ1-4; D is perhaps TRBD1 (5 bases). The germline gives CDR1 MGHDK, CDR2 SYGVNS. The CDR3 is 15 amino acids. The V and J ends lost 4 bases and 7 bases respectively, with 16 bases between them. CDR3 nucleotides: TGTGCCAGCAGTGGGGCGGGGGGTCTGAGTGAAAAACTGTTTTTT. Its translation: CASSGAGGLSEKLFF. Using reference TRBV25-1 and TRBJ1-4 for the parts outside the CDR3, the full variable domain is EADIYQTPRYLVIGTGKKITLECSQTMGHDKMYWYQQDPGMELHLIHYSYGVNSTEKGDLSSESTVSRIRTEHFPLTLESARPSHTSQYLCASSGAGGLSEKLFFGSGTQLSVL.

This clone occurred a few times. The chain recombines TRBV4-1 with TRBJ2-1, with 7 bases matching TRBD2. The CDR3 is made up of 13 amino acids. V lost 4 bases to trimming and J lost 6 bases; unmatched junction nucleotides: 3. Germline assignment: CDR1 MGHRA and CDR2 YSYEKL. For the CDR3, the DNA is TGCGCCAGCAGCCCAGGACTAGGCAATGAGCAGTTCTTC. Its translation is CASSPGLGNEQFF.

This chain joins TRBV18 and TRBJ2-7; a weak D match, TRBD1 (7 bases). This CDR3 has 15 residues. Per germline, CDR1 KGHSH and CDR2 LQKENI. V lost 0 bases and J 2 bases, leaving 11 bases between the germline ends. CDR3 protein: CASSPPRGQTYEQYF. DNA for the CDR3: TGTGCCAGCTCACCACCGCGGGGACAGACCTACGAGCAGTACTTC.

This clone was picked up a small number of times. The J gene is TRBJ1-5, the V gene TRBV2, with a possible D match to TRBD1 (6 bases). This CDR3 comprises 17 residues. Germline V gene sequence: CDR1 SNHLY, CDR2 FYNNEI. V gave up 7 bases and J gave up 0 bases, with 19 bases separating them. The CDR3 spells CASTQGGGFYSNQPQHF. The CDR3, as DNA: TGTGCCAGCACCCAAGGGGGGGGGTTTTATAGCAATCAGCCCCAGCATTTT. The whole variable domain, filled in from reference TRBV2 and TRBJ1-5, reads EPEVTQTPSHQVTQMGQEVILRCVPISNHLYFYWYRQILGQKVEFLVSFYNNEISEKSEIFDDQFSVERPDGSNFTLKIRSTKLEDSAMYFCASTQGGGFYSNQPQHFGDGTRLSIL.

This clone was seen many times. The chain carries TRBV30 and TRBJ2-3; a weak D match, TRBD2 (6 bases). The CDR3 runs 14 residues. Germline V lookup: CDR1 GTSNPN, CDR2 SVGIG (reference sequence). Between the trimmed V and J ends, which lost 0 bases and 4 bases, there was a span of 11 bases. As DNA, the CDR3 is TGTGCCTGGAGTGTACTAGGAGGGCCAGATACGCAGTATTTT. Its protein product is CAWSVLGGPDTQYF.

There are a few counts of this clone. The chain has TRBV2 and TRBJ2-7, with D perhaps matching TRBD1 (6 bases). Germline CDR1 SNHLY, CDR2 FYNNEI. The CDR3 loop spans 14 amino acids. Trimming took 6 bases from V and 2 from J, leaving 14 bases between them. The CDR3 DNA reads as TGTGCCAGCAGGGACGGACAGCCAGCCTACGAGCAGTACTTC. It codes for CASRDGQPAYEQYF.

The rearrangement joins TRBV19 to TRBJ2-2; tentative D call: TRBD1 (6 bases). The CDR3 is 15 amino acids. Per the germline V gene, CDR1 is LNHDA and CDR2 is SQIVND (reference sequence). The V end lost 4 bases, the J end lost 3 bases, and 12 bases lay between the germline ends. The CDR3 DNA sequence: TGTGCCAGTAGTACCCAGGACAGACACACCGGGGAGCTGTTTTTT. It translates to CASSTQDRHTGELFF.

The chain links TRBV19 to TRBJ2-6; maybe TRBD1 (5 bases). CDR3 length: 18 residues. V shed 1 base and J shed 1 base, with 14 bases lying between them. In germline, CDR1 is LNHDA, CDR2 SQIVND (reference sequence). CDR3 nucleotides: TGTGCCAGTAGTATAGTGGGCAGGGAAGGGTCTGGGGCCAACGTCCTGACTTTC. This encodes CASSIVGREGSGANVLTF.

The J gene is TRBJ2-7, the V gene TRBV28, with 9 bases identical to TRBD1. The trim removed 5 bases at V and 1 base at J, leaving 9 bases unmatched. CDR1 and CDR2 (germline): MDHEN, SYDVKM. The length of the CDR3 is 16 residues. The CDR3 is CASSPKLDRGSYEQYF. The CDR3 DNA follows: TGTGCCAGCAGTCCTAAATTGGACAGGGGTTCCTACGAGCAGTACTTC. Filled out from reference TRBV28 and TRBJ2-7, the complete variable domain reads DVKVTQSSRYLVKRTGEKVFLECVQDMDHENMFWYRQDPGLGLRLIYFSYDVKMKEKGDIPEGYSVSREKKERFSLILESASTNQTSMYLCASSPKLDRGSYEQYFGPGTRLTVT.

The rearrangement links TRBV10-2 to TRBJ1-2, with D maybe TRBD1 (6 bases). Per the germline V gene, CDR1 is WSHSY and CDR2 is SAAADI. The CDR3 runs to 15 residues. The V end was cut by 6 bases, the J end by 1 base, with 15 bases between. The CDR3 DNA is TGCGCCAGCAGAGGAAGACAGGAGAATAACTATGGCTACACCTTC. Protein product: CASRGRQENNYGYTF.

In this sample, this clone turned up a few times. This sequence joins TRBV11-2 and TRBJ2-3; TRBD1 agrees at 8 bases. The V gene end was trimmed by 7 bases and the J gene end by 2 bases; junction bases not matched to a gene: 11. This CDR3 has 16 amino acids. Germline CDR1 and CDR2: SGHAT and FQNNGV. CDR3 DNA: TGTGCCAGCACTTTCTCAGGACAGGGACCCACAGATACGCAGTATTTT. It encodes CASTFSGQGPTDTQYF.

J is TRBJ2-2 and V is TRBV6-6; TRBD2 matches at 10 bases. Unmatched junction bases numbered 3, after V lost 4 bases and J lost 7 bases. Germline-derived CDR1 and CDR2 are MNHNY and SVGAGI (reference sequence). The CDR3 sequence is 14 residues long. DNA for the CDR3: TGTGCCAGCAGTTCGCTAGCGGGGGACGGGGAGCTGTTTTTT. Residues: CASSSLAGDGELFF.

In its sample, this clone was seen a few times. V usage is TRBV28 and J usage is TRBJ1-4, with no clear D. This CDR3 spans 12 amino acids. V lost 1 base to trimming and J lost 8 bases, with 5 bases between them. The germline V gene encodes CDR1 MDHEN and CDR2 SYDVKM. The chain's CDR3 is CASSLSREKLFF. The CDR3 DNA is TGTGCCAGCAGTTTATCTAGGGAAAAACTGTTTTTT.

The gene calls are TRBV6-1 and TRBJ2-7; perhaps TRBD2 as D (6 bases). The CDR3 sequence is 12 residues long. V lost 10 bases and J 4 bases, leaving 14 bases between the germline ends. Germline V gene data show CDR1 as MNHNS and CDR2 as SASEGT. CDR3 sequence (DNA): TGTGCCATCACTAGCAGGGTGTACGAGCAGTACTTC. The encoded protein is CAITSRVYEQYF.

This clone has a handful of counts. The J gene is TRBJ2-3, the V gene TRBV28, with D maybe TRBD2 (6 bases). Germline loops: CDR1 MDHEN, CDR2 SYDVKM. V was trimmed by 5 bases and J by 0 bases, leaving 12 bases between them. This CDR3 region has 15 residues. The CDR3 reads CASSPTSPSTDTQYF. The CDR3 DNA reads TGTGCCAGCAGTCCGACTAGTCCTAGCACAGATACGCAGTATTTT.

V gene TRBV29-1 combines with J gene TRBJ2-1; 10 positions match TRBD2. The V gene's germline CDR1 is SQVTM and CDR2 ANQGSEA. The CDR3 is 17 amino acids. After removal of 3 bases from V and 2 bases from J, the junction contained 10 bases not matched to a gene. The CDR3 nucleotides are TGCAGCGTTGAGGACCTAGCGGGAGCCTCGACCTACAATGAGCAGTTCTTC. It is translated as CSVEDLAGASTYNEQFF.

This clone was detected only a few times. This rearrangement joins TRBV5-4 to TRBJ1-3; 7 bases agree with TRBD1. V was pared by 4 bases and J by 4 bases, with 14 bases of the junction left unmatched. The CDR3 has 17 residues. Per germline, CDR1 SGHNT and CDR2 YYREEE (reference sequence). The CDR3 here is CASSARQGEASGNTIYF. The CDR3 region has the DNA TGTGCCAGCAGCGCCCGACAGGGTGAGGCGTCCGGAAACACCATATATTTT.

The chain couples TRBV9 to TRBJ2-5; D remains ambiguous. The CDR3 runs 13 residues. Germline CDR1 and CDR2: SGDLS and YYNGEE. Trimming left V 4 bases short and J 1 base short, with 8 bases between. CDR3 DNA sequence: TGTGCCAGCAGCTTTCGTTCCCAAGAGACCCAGTACTTC. Its translation is CASSFRSQETQYF.

This clone was found a few times. This chain uses TRBV28 with TRBJ2-1; 12 nucleotides agree with TRBD2. V gave up 3 bases and J gave up 7 bases; unmatched junction bases: 13. The V gene's germline CDR1 is MDHEN and CDR2 SYDVKM. The CDR3 has 18 residues. The chain's CDR3 is CASSFSPATSGSGNEQFF. In DNA form, the CDR3 reads TGTGCCAGCAGTTTCAGTCCCGCGACTAGCGGGAGCGGAAATGAGCAGTTCTTC.

The gene calls are TRBV7-2 and TRBJ2-7, with 9 bases aligning to TRBD1. With 1 base clipped from V and 4 bases from J, the junction kept 2 bases outside the gene matches. There are 14 residues in the CDR3. The germline V gene has CDR1 SGHTA and CDR2 FQGNSA. DNA of the CDR3: TGTGCCAGCAGCTTAGTACAGGGGGCTTACGAGCAGTACTTC. Its protein product is CASSLVQGAYEQYF.